The TCR beta chain under discussion was sequenced for a study of T cell repertoires in cytomegalovirus infection (dated by TCRdb to the late 2010s). Context from the whole study: Because public TCR beta signatures pointed to carriage of CMV infection together with the matching HLA type, the HLA type of each donor mattered for the analysis. Findings and caveats that apply to the study as a whole: The ex vivo response was dominated by HLA-C-restricted CMV-specific TCR beta clonotypes, which also provided the single most frequent clonotype in two of eight donors. Carriers of CMV infection plus the relevant HLA type were discriminated by the cumulative frequency of public TCR beta family members in the study cohort and in an independent approximately 340-donor cohort.

The germline V gene encodes CDR1 MNHNS and CDR2 SASEGT. Reading from cysteine to phenylalanine, the CDR3 counts 16 amino acids. Only the CDR3 DNA is retained, 48 bases long and in frame from the first base. Cut back by 1 base and 1 base, the V and J ends lie 11 bases apart. In this sample, this clonotype turned up many times. No cognate antigen has been identified for it. One base away there is no much larger clone; base qualities are not given. Sequencing used an Illumina HiSeq 1500. TCRdb itself trimmed the public reads at Q25 with fastp, ran MiXCR and retained productive beta chains. Here each entry gathers all rows of one CDR3 protein and keeps the most common genes and DNA. Across this sample there are 560,000 or so distinct CDR3 sequences, with approximately 15% seen only once. Approximately 24% of the sample belongs to the ten largest clones.

The sequencing sample was made of CD8+ T cells from PBMCs. The V and J genes are TRBV6-1 and TRBJ1-5, with the D gene not clear enough to name. The sequence was obtained from a human donor in good health (CMV status not recorded). Some clones in this sample may be carry-over from other donors' samples. CDR3 loop: CASSEDKGTSNQPQHF. The nucleotides are TGTGCCAGCAGTGAAGATAAGGGTACAAGCAATCAGCCCCAGCATTTT.